Shown below are 23 T cell receptor beta chains from a single sample sequenced in a study of cytomegalovirus exposure and HLA in healthy donors. Vbeta (60) and Jbeta (13) primers were used in the PCR. Sequenced by immunoSEQ multiplex PCR; TCRdb stores in-frame clones only, minus some. The table shows 150,000 or so clones, with 70% occurring only once. The specimen sequenced was PBMCs. These TCRs come from a young man in good health and CMV-seropositive.

This clone was seen only a few times. CDR3 sequence: CASSLSLAGMYEQFF. CDR3 nucleotide sequence: TGTGCCAGCAGCTTATCCCTAGCGGGTATGTATGAGCAGTTCTTC. The J gene is TRBJ2-1, the V gene TRBV7-9; TRBD2 agrees at 8 bases. CDR1 and CDR2 (germline): SEHNR, FQNEAQ (reference sequence). Trimming cost V 2 bases and J 8 bases; bases outside gene matches: 8. The CDR3 contains 15 residues.

This rearrangement joins TRBV2 to TRBJ1-2; no clear D gene. Per germline, CDR1 SNHLY and CDR2 FYNNEI. This CDR3 is 14 amino acids long. Trimming pared 7 bases from V and 0 bases from J, leaving 12 bases between. The CDR3 bases are TGTGCCAGCAACGAGCGGAATTCTAACTATGGCTACACCTTC. It encodes CASNERNSNYGYTF.

The chain links TRBV29-1 to TRBJ2-1; tentatively, D is TRBD1 (5 bases). This CDR3 has 14 residues. V was pared by 1 base and J by 4 bases, with 11 bases between. Germline V lookup: CDR1 SQVTM, CDR2 ANQGSEA. This CDR3 reads CSVEVGRGYNEQFF. In DNA form, the CDR3 reads TGCAGCGTTGAAGTTGGAAGGGGATACAATGAGCAGTTCTTC.

There are a few counts of this clone. The rearrangement links TRBV6-5 to TRBJ2-5, with D possibly being TRBD1 (5 bases). This CDR3 has 12 amino acids. CDR1 is MNHEY, CDR2 SVGAGI, per germline. V lost 6 bases, J lost 3 bases, and 8 bases lay in between. The CDR3 here is CASRAGKETQYF. The CDR3 DNA reads as TGTGCCAGCAGAGCAGGGAAAGAGACCCAGTACTTC.

The gene calls are TRBV6-6 and TRBJ2-5, with 8 nucleotides matching TRBD1. V shed 0 bases and J 5 bases; nucleotides not matched to a gene: 5. The V gene's germline CDR1 is MNHNY and CDR2 SVGAGI (reference sequence). The CDR3 sequence is 15 residues long. CDR3 DNA sequence: TGTGCCAGCAGTTACTCTAGCGGACAGGGTGAGACCCAGTACTTC. The encoded protein is CASSYSSGQGETQYF.

The CDR3 protein is CASSLAPGGNPPLHF. CDR3 bases: TGCGCCAGCAGCTTGGCCCCGGGGGGGAATCCACCCCTCCACTTT. The chain is built from TRBV5-1 and TRBJ1-6; D possibly corresponds to TRBD1 (5 bases). V lost 0 bases to trimming and J lost 11 bases, with 15 bases between them. CDR3 length equals 15 residues. Germline CDR1 is SGHRS and CDR2 is YFSETQ. Together with reference TRBV5-1 and TRBJ1-6, the CDR3 gives the full variable domain: KAGVTQTPRYLIKTRGQQVTLSCSPISGHRSVSWYQQTPGQGLQFLFEYFSETQRNKGNFPGRFSGRQFSNSRSEMNVSTLELGDSALYLCASSLAPGGNPPLHFGNGTRLTVT.

This sequence joins TRBV9 and TRBJ1-3; 8 positions agree with TRBD1. Unmatched junction bases numbered 6, after V lost 0 bases and J lost 4 bases. This CDR3 has 16 amino acids. Looked up from germline, CDR1 is SGDLS and CDR2 is YYNGEE. The CDR3 sequence is CASSVEGQGPGNTIYF. The CDR3 DNA is TGTGCCAGCAGCGTAGAAGGACAGGGCCCAGGAAACACCATATATTTT.

The V gene is TRBV18, the J gene TRBJ1-1; 11 bases are shared with TRBD1. The CDR3 is 17 residues long. With V trimmed by 3 bases and J by 4 bases, 10 bases remained unmatched. Germline lookup yields CDR1 KGHSH and CDR2 LQKENI. The CDR3 DNA sequence: TGTGCCAGCTCACCCCGGGACAGGGGGGGATTGGGCACTGAAGCTTTCTTT. Its protein is CASSPRDRGGLGTEAFF.

V usage is TRBV5-4 and J usage is TRBJ2-3, with D possibly matching TRBD2 (6 bases). Germline V gene lookup returns CDR1 SGHNT and CDR2 YYREEE (reference sequence). The CDR3 totals 17 residues. Deletions cut 4 bases from V and 4 bases from J, with 22 bases between. The CDR3 loop reads CASSLTTRMVPADTQYF. The DNA of the CDR3 is TGTGCCAGCAGCCTCACGACTAGGATGGTGCCGGCAGATACGCAGTATTTT.

V gene TRBV5-4 combines with J gene TRBJ1-2; D is possibly TRBD1 (6 bases). The CDR3 spans 13 residues. V was cut by 2 bases and J by 5 bases, with 10 bases left in between. CDR1 SGHNT and CDR2 YYREEE come from the germline V gene (reference sequence). The CDR3 bases are TGTGCCAGCAGCTTTCAGGACAGTTATGGCTACACCTTC. Translating gives CASSFQDSYGYTF.

The chain is built from TRBV7-9 and TRBJ2-1; 7 positions agree with TRBD1. Germline V gene data show CDR1 as SEHNR and CDR2 as FQNEAQ (reference sequence). The junction had 2 bases not matched to a gene; V was cut back by 3 bases and J by 6 bases. CDR3 length: 13 amino acids. For the CDR3, the DNA is TGTGCCAGCAGCTTCGCAGGGGGCAATGAGCAGTTCTTC. Protein sequence: CASSFAGGNEQFF.

The rearrangement joins TRBV2 to TRBJ1-2; 8 positions match TRBD1. The CDR3 is 14 residues long. J gave up 1 base and V 8 bases, and 6 bases lay outside the gene matches. Germline lookup yields CDR1 SNHLY and CDR2 FYNNEI. CDR3 coding DNA: TGTGCCAGCGGCCGGGACAGGAGTAACTATGGCTACACCTTC. Its translation is CASGRDRSNYGYTF.

The chain recombines TRBV18 with TRBJ2-2; possibly TRBD2 for D (6 bases). The germline V gene has CDR1 KGHSH and CDR2 LQKENI. The CDR3 covers 17 residues. Between the trimmed V and J ends, which lost 3 bases and 5 bases, there was a span of 19 bases. The CDR3 bases are TGTGCCAGCTCACCCCCACCCCGGGGGACCTGGACCGGGGAGCTGTTTTTT. It codes for CASSPPPRGTWTGELFF.

The V call is TRBV6-6, the J call TRBJ2-3; TRBD1 aligns across 8 bases. V was clipped by 6 bases and J by 1 base; unmatched bases: 6. The CDR3 is made up of 15 amino acids. Germline V gene data show CDR1 as MNHNY and CDR2 as SVGAGI (reference sequence). CDR3 sequence reads: CASSLQGVGTDTQYF. CDR3 sequence (DNA): TGTGCCAGCAGCCTACAGGGGGTAGGCACAGATACGCAGTATTTT.

This chain uses TRBV15 with TRBJ1-6; D may be TRBD1 (5 bases). The germline gives CDR1 LNHNV, CDR2 YYDKDF (reference sequence). The CDR3 sequence is 12 residues long. Trimming cost V 5 bases and J 15 bases, with 14 bases left between them. This CDR3 reads CATSSQGGDLHF. The DNA of the CDR3 is TGTGCCACCAGCTCCCAGGGTGGGGACCTCCACTTT.

This sequence joins TRBV2 and TRBJ1-2; the match to TRBD1 covers 8 bases. Germline CDR1 and CDR2: SNHLY and FYNNEI. There are 17 residues in the CDR3. Trimming took 6 bases from V and 2 from J; bases not matched to a gene: 14. This chain's CDR3 is CASSLISPGQVNYGYTF. In DNA, the CDR3 is TGTGCCAGCAGCCTAATTTCTCCGGGACAGGTGAACTATGGCTACACCTTC.

CDR3: CASSPNTGDSSYGYTF. The CDR3 nucleotides are TGTGCCAGCAGCCCAAACACAGGGGACAGCTCCTATGGCTACACCTTC. The rearrangement uses TRBV5-4 and TRBJ1-2; 7 positions match TRBD1. The trim removed 4 bases at V and 4 bases at J, leaving 13 bases unmatched. Germline values: CDR1 SGHNT, CDR2 YYREEE (reference sequence). The CDR3 is made up of 16 amino acids. Variable domain in full (rest from reference TRBV5-4 and TRBJ1-2): ETGVTQSPTHLIKTRGQQVTLRCSSQSGHNTVSWYQQALGQGPQFIFQYYREEENGRGNFPPRFSGLQFPNYSSELNVNALELDDSALYLCASSPNTGDSSYGYTFGSGTRLTVV.

This chain uses TRBV15 with TRBJ1-5; 8 nucleotides line up with TRBD1. The CDR3 runs to 15 residues. The germline CDR1 and CDR2 sequences are LNHNV and YYDKDF (reference sequence). Unmatched junction bases numbered 3, after V lost 1 base and J lost 4 bases. The CDR3 coding sequence is TGTGCCACCAGCAGAGCTGGACAGGGAAATCAGCCCCAGCATTTT. It translates to CATSRAGQGNQPQHF.

This sequence joins TRBV2 and TRBJ2-2; TRBD2 matches at 10 bases. Losses at the gene ends were 2 bases for V and 6 bases for J; bases not matched to a gene: 3. There are 15 residues in the CDR3. Germline loops: CDR1 SNHLY, CDR2 FYNNEI. The CDR3 coding sequence is TGTGCCAGCAGTGAAACTAGCGGGGTCGCCGGGGAGCTGTTTTTT. It translates to CASSETSGVAGELFF.

The V gene is TRBV28, the J gene TRBJ2-1, with a possible D match to TRBD1 (5 bases). Deletions cut 1 base from V and 5 bases from J, with 12 bases between. Germline V lookup: CDR1 MDHEN, CDR2 SYDVKM. CDR3 length: 15 residues. This CDR3 is CASSLSRGPHNEQFF. The CDR3 DNA reads as TGTGCCAGCAGTTTATCAAGGGGTCCCCACAATGAGCAGTTCTTC.

The chain recombines TRBV27 with TRBJ2-1; 7 nucleotides align to TRBD1. CDR3 length equals 15 residues. Germline V gene data show CDR1 as MNHEY and CDR2 as SMNVEV (reference sequence). V shed 5 bases and J 4 bases; nucleotides not matched to a gene: 8. CDR3 in amino acids: CASSPGQTNYNEQFF. CDR3 nucleotide sequence: TGTGCCAGCAGTCCGGGACAGACTAATTACAATGAGCAGTTCTTC.

This clone was observed a few times. This chain connects TRBV11-3 to TRBJ1-4; D unclear. Germline CDR1 SGHNT, CDR2 YENEEA. V was trimmed by 4 bases and J by 4 bases, leaving 10 bases between them. The CDR3 spans 14 residues. The CDR3 loop reads CASSSGFYNEKLFF. Here the CDR3 DNA reads TGTGCCAGCAGCTCCGGGTTCTATAATGAAAAACTGTTTTTT. Combining the CDR3 with reference TRBV11-3 and TRBJ1-4 gives the whole variable domain EAGVVQSPRYKIIEKKQPVAFWCNPISGHNTLYWYLQNLGQGPELLIRYENEEAVDDSQLPKDRFSAERLKGVDSTLKIQPAELGDSAVYLCASSSGFYNEKLFFGSGTQLSVL.

The chain carries TRBV28 and TRBJ1-1, with D possibly being TRBD1 (5 bases). This CDR3 spans 12 amino acids. V lost 5 bases and J 7 bases, leaving 11 bases between the germline ends. Per the germline V gene, CDR1 is MDHEN and CDR2 is SYDVKM. The CDR3 loop is CASSARGGEAFF. The CDR3 DNA follows: TGTGCCAGCAGTGCACGGGGGGGTGAAGCTTTCTTT. The full variable domain, rest sourced from reference TRBV28 and TRBJ1-1, is DVKVTQSSRYLVKRTGEKVFLECVQDMDHENMFWYRQDPGLGLRLIYFSYDVKMKEKGDIPEGYSVSREKKERFSLILESASTNQTSMYLCASSARGGEAFFGQGTRLTVV.